These 29 T cell receptor beta chains were sequenced from one sample in a study of blood T cells in healthy people across ages. Combining a sample-barcoded 5' primer with a J-beta primer mix, a second PCR ran for roughly 7 to 11 cycles. TCRdb passed the 5' RACE reads through MiXCR, listing each CDR3 protein once. In the table there are roughly 1.5 million distinct CDR3 sequences, around 40% of which are singletons. The sample was blood. These receptors came from a woman in her late teens or twenties in good health.

Of note for this clonotype: A read error may account for a junction end that differs from germline. The chain has TRBV12-3 or TRBV12-4 and TRBJ2-7; 9 bases match TRBD2. This CDR3 is 14 amino acids long. The CDR3 loop is CASRLAGDNYEQYF. The CDR3 nucleotides read TGTGCCAGCAGATTAGCGGGGGACAACTACGAGCAGTACTTC.

The rearrangement joins TRBV7-2 to TRBJ2-6; D not certain. The V and J ends lost 0 bases and 0 bases respectively, with 6 bases between them. Germline CDR1 and CDR2: SGHTA and FQGNSA. This CDR3 is 16 amino acids long. The CDR3: CASSLARVSGANVLTF. The DNA of the CDR3 is TGTGCCAGCAGCTTAGCACGGGTCTCTGGGGCCAACGTCCTGACTTTC.

The CDR3 protein is CASSQPNGLDYGYTF. The CDR3, as DNA: TGCGCCAGCAGCCAACCAAACGGACTCGACTATGGCTACACCTTC. V and J are TRBV4-1 and TRBJ1-2, with D uncertain. Germline assignment: CDR1 MGHRA and CDR2 YSYEKL. The CDR3 has 15 residues. Trimming shortened V by 2 bases and J by 3 bases, and 13 bases separated the two germline ends.

V usage is TRBV7-2 and J usage is TRBJ1-2, with TRBD1 identical over 10 bases. After removal of 5 bases from V and 7 bases from J, the junction contained 13 bases not matched to a gene. The CDR3 contains 16 residues. Germline V gene data show CDR1 as SGHTA and CDR2 as FQGNSA. The CDR3 is CASSVPGQGGAFGYTF. In nucleotides, the CDR3 is TGTGCCAGCAGCGTCCCCGGACAGGGGGGAGCTTTTGGCTACACCTTC. The variable domain in full, completed from reference TRBV7-2 and TRBJ1-2, reads GAGVSQSPSNKVTEKGKDVELRCDPISGHTALYWYRQSLGQGLEFLIYFQGNSAPDKSGLPSDRFSAERTGGSVSTLTIQRTQQEDSAVYLCASSVPGQGGAFGYTFGSGTRLTVV.

This clonotype has just a few counts. This rearrangement joins TRBV20-1 to TRBJ1-2, with 10 bases aligning to TRBD1. V trimming: 5 bases; J trimming: 4 bases; junction bases outside the gene matches: 7. The germline gives CDR1 DFQATT, CDR2 SNEGSKA (reference sequence). The CDR3 spans 14 residues. The CDR3 DNA follows: TGCAGTGCTTCCGACAGGGGGCATTTCTATGGCTACACCTTC. This translates into CSASDRGHFYGYTF.

The chain is built from TRBV6-5 and TRBJ2-5; 13 bases map to TRBD2. Losses at the gene ends were 2 bases for V and 4 bases for J; bases not matched to a gene: 13. CDR1 and CDR2 (germline): MNHEY, SVGAGI. This CDR3 has 19 residues. Written as DNA, the CDR3 is TGTGCCAGCAGTTACAGACCTCCAACTAGCGGGAGGGCCAGAGAGACCCAGTACTTC. This sequence encodes CASSYRPPTSGRARETQYF.

In its sample, this clonotype was seen once. A read error may be the cause here, since a much bigger clone is one base away. The chain combines TRBV5-1 with TRBJ1-2; TRBD1 matches 9 bases. This CDR3 has 14 amino acids. Per the germline V gene, CDR1 is SGHRS and CDR2 is YFSETQ. The CDR3 loop is CASSLRQGVYGHTF. In DNA form, the CDR3 reads TGCGCCAGCAGCTTACGACAGGGGGTCTATGGCCACACCTTC.

The V and J genes are TRBV25-1 and TRBJ2-1, with D perhaps TRBD2 (6 bases). Trimming cost V 1 base and J 6 bases, with 16 bases left between them. Germline V CDR1 and CDR2: MGHDK, SYGVNS. This CDR3 comprises 16 residues. The CDR3 DNA sequence: TGTGCCAGCAGTGAATGGGGCGGGATGAAAGTCAATGAGCAGTTCTTC. This gives the protein CASSEWGGMKVNEQFF.

J is TRBJ2-3 and V is TRBV15; D may be TRBD2 (5 bases). Between the trimmed V and J ends, which lost 1 base and 3 bases, there was a span of 14 bases. Germline-derived CDR1 and CDR2 are LNHNV and YYDKDF (reference sequence). The CDR3 spans 16 residues. The CDR3 DNA follows: TGTGCCACCAGCAGAGCCGCCAGCGGTAGAACAGATACGCAGTATTTT. Protein sequence: CATSRAASGRTDTQYF.

This sequence joins TRBV6-2 or TRBV6-3 and TRBJ1-2; 9 bases agree with TRBD1. V was clipped by 5 bases and J by 2 bases; unmatched bases: 9. CDR1 MNHEY and CDR2 SVGEGT come from the germline V gene. The CDR3 runs to 16 residues. CDR3 loop: CASSPGGTGLNYGYTF. The CDR3 DNA follows: TGTGCCAGCAGTCCCGGAGGGACAGGGCTCAACTATGGCTACACCTTC.

This rearrangement joins TRBV7-2 to TRBJ2-7; possibly TRBD2 for D (5 bases). Trimming removed 5 bases from V and 2 bases from J, with 22 bases in between. Germline loops: CDR1 SGHTA, CDR2 FQGNSA. The CDR3 has 17 residues. The CDR3 region is CASSLLPRTSPAYEQYF. As DNA, the CDR3 is TGTGCCAGCAGCCTGTTACCGCGGACTTCCCCAGCCTACGAGCAGTACTTC.

V is TRBV20-1 and J is TRBJ2-4; TRBD2 might be the D (5 bases). The end of the DNA aligns better with TRBJ2-7, so the J call may be wrong. The length of the CDR3 is 13 residues. Germline V CDR1 and CDR2: DFQATT, SNEGSKA (reference sequence). Here the CDR3 DNA reads TGCAGTGCTAGAGATGACCCGGGAAGCGAGCAGTACTTC. Its translation is CSARDDPGSEQYF.

The rearrangement links TRBV28 to TRBJ2-5; 9 nucleotides align to TRBD2. Germline V gene lookup returns CDR1 MDHEN and CDR2 SYDVKM. The CDR3 loop spans 14 amino acids. V shed 4 bases and J 3 bases; nucleotides not matched to a gene: 3. CDR3 bases: TGTGCCAGCAGTTGGTCTAGCGGGGAAGAGACCCAGTACTTC. It yields the protein CASSWSSGEETQYF.

The chain combines TRBV29-1 with TRBJ2-7, with TRBD1 as a possible D gene (5 bases). Germline CDR1 is SQVTM and CDR2 is ANQGSEA. The germline V and J ends were trimmed by 5 bases and 5 bases, with 19 bases remaining between them. The CDR3 is 14 amino acids. The CDR3 DNA follows: TGCAGCGTTTTAGCCCCGGAACAGGCGAACGAGCAGTACTTC. It encodes CSVLAPEQANEQYF.

As regards this clonotype: A read error may be the cause here, since a much bigger clone is one base away. The rearrangement uses TRBV5-1 and TRBJ2-1; 8 positions match TRBD2. Germline loops: CDR1 SGHRS, CDR2 YFSETQ. This CDR3 is built from 15 residues. Trimming cost V 4 bases and J 10 bases; bases outside gene matches: 13. CDR3 nucleotides: TGCGCCAGCAGCCTAGGACGAGCGGGAGTCCGGGAGCAGTTCTTC. Residues: CASSLGRAGVREQFF.

This chain uses TRBV5-1 with TRBJ2-3; no clear D. Germline loops: CDR1 SGHRS, CDR2 YFSETQ. This CDR3 has 14 residues. With 3 bases removed from V and 1 base from J, the gap between germline ends came to 9 bases. This CDR3 reads CASSWVDGTDTQYF. CDR3 in DNA: TGCGCCAGCAGCTGGGTTGACGGCACAGATACGCAGTATTTT.

This clonotype was counted a few times. This chain connects TRBV4-3 to TRBJ1-2; D is undetermined. CDR3 size: 15 residues. The V end lost 0 bases, the J end lost 6 bases, and 14 bases lay between the germline ends. From germline, CDR1 is LGHNA and CDR2 YSLEER. CDR3 sequence: CASSQDVIREDGYTF. As DNA, the CDR3 is TGCGCCAGCAGCCAAGATGTCATCCGGGAAGATGGCTACACCTTC.

This clonotype was seen only a few times. The chain employs TRBV7-2 and TRBJ2-5, with 7 bases lining up with TRBD2. From germline, CDR1 is SGHTA and CDR2 FQGNSA. V lost 2 bases to trimming and J lost 11 bases; unmatched junction nucleotides: 14. The CDR3 loop spans 15 amino acids. Written as DNA, the CDR3 is TGTGCCAGCAGCTTATTTAGCGGGTCTTCGGATAAGCAGTACTTC. Translating gives CASSLFSGSSDKQYF.

V gene TRBV10-3 combines with J gene TRBJ2-7, with 7 nucleotides matching TRBD1. With 6 bases clipped from V and 2 bases from J, the junction kept 7 bases outside the gene matches. Germline V gene sequence: CDR1 ENHRY, CDR2 SYGVKD. The length of the CDR3 is 14 residues. In DNA form, the CDR3 reads TGTGCCATCAGCGGGGACAGATACCCCTACGAGCAGTACTTC. It translates to CAISGDRYPYEQYF.

Only a few counts were recorded for this clonotype. The rearrangement uses TRBV20-1 and TRBJ1-1; D call uncertain. CDR3 length equals 14 residues. With 3 bases removed from V and 0 bases from J, the gap between germline ends came to 11 bases. Germline V lookup: CDR1 DFQATT, CDR2 SNEGSKA (reference sequence). The CDR3 here is CSARAGSMNTEAFF. DNA of the CDR3: TGCAGTGCTAGGGCAGGAAGCATGAACACTGAAGCTTTCTTT.

The chain is built from TRBV6-2 or TRBV6-3 and TRBJ1-5; 9 bases match TRBD1. Germline CDR1 is MNHEY and CDR2 is SVGEGT. This CDR3 spans 15 amino acids. V shed 6 bases and J 5 bases; nucleotides not matched to a gene: 8. CDR3 loop: CASSSFDRGDQPQHF. As DNA, the CDR3 is TGTGCCAGCAGCTCCTTTGACAGGGGGGATCAGCCCCAGCATTTT.

This sequence joins TRBV12-3 or TRBV12-4 and TRBJ1-2, with a tentative D call TRBD1 (5 bases). This CDR3 comprises 17 residues. Trimming removed 5 bases from V and 6 bases from J, with 25 bases in between. In DNA form, the CDR3 reads TGTGCCAGCAGTCCCCGAGATGGCAGGAGGACACCAGATGGCTACACCTTC. Its translation is CASSPRDGRRTPDGYTF.

V is TRBV15 and J is TRBJ2-5, with no clear D. TRBJ2-7 matches the DNA end more closely, so the J call is doubtful. This CDR3 contains 15 residues. Germline V lookup: CDR1 LNHNV, CDR2 YYDKDF (reference sequence). CDR3 DNA sequence: TGTGCCACCAGCCCAACGCGGACCGAGGTCGGCGAGCAGTACTTC. Its protein is CATSPTRTEVGEQYF.

This rearrangement joins TRBV4-1 to TRBJ1-5; a weak D match, TRBD1 (6 bases). Germline V CDR1 and CDR2: MGHRA, YSYEKL. The CDR3 length is 18 residues. The V end lost 4 bases, the J end lost 0 bases, and 19 bases lay between the germline ends. As DNA, the CDR3 is TGCGCCAGCAGCCGAGTTAGGGGACATTCCTATAGCAATCAGCCCCAGCATTTT. This encodes CASSRVRGHSYSNQPQHF.

There are a few counts of this clonotype. An end of the junction does not agree with germline; a read error may underlie this. This rearrangement joins TRBV20-1 to TRBJ2-1; no firm D call. The CDR3 is 16 amino acids. Looked up from germline, CDR1 is DFQATT and CDR2 is SNEGSKA (reference sequence). CDR3 DNA sequence: TGCAGTGCTGCCTCCCCCCTTTTCGGACGGAACAATGATCAGTTCTTC. Protein product: CSAASPLFGRNNDQFF.

This clonotype occurred a few times. This chain joins TRBV7-2 and TRBJ2-3; D is unclear. CDR1 is SGHTA and CDR2 is FQGNSA in the germline V gene. The CDR3 is 16 residues long. Trimming pared 6 bases from V and 1 base from J, leaving 17 bases between. CDR3 sequence: CASRQNTGGRTDTQYF. The CDR3 coding sequence is TGTGCCAGCAGACAAAACACGGGTGGTCGCACAGATACGCAGTATTTT.

The sample holds many counts of this clonotype. V gene TRBV29-1 combines with J gene TRBJ2-3; D remains ambiguous. Trimming pared 3 bases from V and 5 bases from J, leaving 9 bases between. CDR3 size: 12 residues. The germline V gene has CDR1 SQVTM and CDR2 ANQGSEA. CDR3 loop: CSVETPGDTQYF. The CDR3 coding sequence is TGCAGCGTTGAGACCCCGGGAGATACGCAGTATTTT.

The chain employs TRBV6-2 or TRBV6-3 and TRBJ2-5, with 13 bases identical to TRBD2. The end of the DNA is better explained by TRBJ2-7, so the J call may be wrong. From germline, CDR1 is MNHEY and CDR2 SVGEGT. CDR3 length equals 15 residues. The CDR3 bases are TGTGCCAGCAGCCGCAGGACTAGCGGGAGCTACGAGCAGTACTTC. Its protein is CASSRRTSGSYEQYF.

This clonotype appeared a few times. The chain couples TRBV7-9 to TRBJ2-1; D is perhaps TRBD1 (6 bases). Trimming removed 4 bases from V and 15 bases from J, with 19 bases in between. The germline V gene has CDR1 SEHNR and CDR2 FQNEAQ (reference sequence). The CDR3 runs 13 residues. In nucleotides, the CDR3 is TGTGCCAGCAGCTCCTCGCCGCGAGACAGGTTGTTCTTC. Its protein is CASSSSPRDRLFF.